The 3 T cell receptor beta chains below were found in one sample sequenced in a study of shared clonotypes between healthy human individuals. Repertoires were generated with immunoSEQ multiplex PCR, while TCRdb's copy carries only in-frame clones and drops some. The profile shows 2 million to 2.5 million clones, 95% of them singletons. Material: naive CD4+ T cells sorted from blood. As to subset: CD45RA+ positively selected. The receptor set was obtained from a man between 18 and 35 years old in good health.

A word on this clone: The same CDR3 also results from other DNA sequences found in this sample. The CDR3 nucleotides are TGTGCCTGGAGTCCAGGGAACACTGAAGCTTTCTTT. Amino acid sequence: CAWSPGNTEAFF. The rearrangement links TRBV30 to TRBJ1-1, with no clear D. The V end lost 2 bases, the J end lost 1 base, and 5 bases lay between the germline ends. CDR1 GTSNPN and CDR2 SVGIG come from the germline V gene (reference sequence). The CDR3 runs to 12 residues.

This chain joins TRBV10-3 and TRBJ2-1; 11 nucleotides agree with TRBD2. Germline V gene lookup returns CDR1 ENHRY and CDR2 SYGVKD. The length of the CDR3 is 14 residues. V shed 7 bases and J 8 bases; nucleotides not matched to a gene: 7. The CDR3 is CAITSGLAGDEQFF. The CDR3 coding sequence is TGTGCCATCACCAGCGGACTAGCGGGCGATGAGCAGTTCTTC.

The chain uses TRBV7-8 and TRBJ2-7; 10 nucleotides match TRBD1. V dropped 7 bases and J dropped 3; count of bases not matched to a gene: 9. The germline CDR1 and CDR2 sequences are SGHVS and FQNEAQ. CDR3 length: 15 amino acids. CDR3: CASKLPGQGLYEQYF. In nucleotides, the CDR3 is TGTGCCAGCAAGTTACCGGGACAGGGGCTCTACGAGCAGTACTTC. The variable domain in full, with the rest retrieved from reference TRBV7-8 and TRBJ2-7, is GAGVSQSPRYKVAKRGQDVALRCDPISGHVSLFWYQQALGQGPEFLTYFQNEAQLDKSGLPSDRFFAERPEGSVSTLKIQRTQQEDSAVYLCASKLPGQGLYEQYFGPGTRLTVT.